The T cell receptor (beta chain) under discussion was sequenced for a study of blood T cell repertoires in COVID-19. As for the study in general: T cells, B-cell-depleted T cells, or PBMCs provided the cDNA or gDNA that served as material.

The CDR3 totals 14 residues. Trimming left V 5 bases short and J 0 bases short, with 10 bases between. The germline CDR1 and CDR2 sequences are SGHTA and FQGNSA. Profiled with immunoSEQ multiplex PCR; TCRdb holds only in-frame clones, not every one. The profile covers approximately 440,000 clones, with approximately 90% appearing a single time and around 13% taken by the ten largest. The chain couples TRBV7-2 to TRBJ1-1; D is perhaps TRBD1 (6 bases). The receptor was isolated from a woman in her forties or fifties with COVID-19, enrolled during active disease. Sequenced input: peripheral blood. Here the CDR3 DNA reads TGTGCCAGCAGCCAGGGGTCGATGAACACTGAAGCTTTCTTT. Its translation: CASSQGSMNTEAFF.